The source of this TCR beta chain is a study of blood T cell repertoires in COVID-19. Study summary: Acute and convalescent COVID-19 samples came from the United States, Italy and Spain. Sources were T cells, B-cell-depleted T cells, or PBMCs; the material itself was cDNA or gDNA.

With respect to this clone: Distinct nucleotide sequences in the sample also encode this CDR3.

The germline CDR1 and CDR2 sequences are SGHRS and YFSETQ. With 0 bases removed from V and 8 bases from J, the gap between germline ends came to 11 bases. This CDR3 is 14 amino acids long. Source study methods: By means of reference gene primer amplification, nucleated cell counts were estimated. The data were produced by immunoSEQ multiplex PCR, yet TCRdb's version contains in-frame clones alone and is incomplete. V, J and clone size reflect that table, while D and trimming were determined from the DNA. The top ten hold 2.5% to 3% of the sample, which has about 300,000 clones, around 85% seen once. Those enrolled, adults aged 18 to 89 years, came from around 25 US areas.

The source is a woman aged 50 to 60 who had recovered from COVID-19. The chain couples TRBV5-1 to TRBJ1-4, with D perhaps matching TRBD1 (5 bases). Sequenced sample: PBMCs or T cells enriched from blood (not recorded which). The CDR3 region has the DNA TGCGCCAGCAGCTTGGGGCAGGGTCGCGAAAAACTGTTTTTT. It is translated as CASSLGQGREKLFF.